This passage covers 9 T cell receptor beta chains from one sample sequenced in a study of CD8 T cells in Susac syndrome. An amount of RNA that ranged from roughly 0.5 to 1 ug was reverse transcribed with random hexamers. TCRdb analysed the immunoSEQ multiplex PCR reads with MiXCR anew, one entry per CDR3 protein. The table lists 250,000 to 300,000 distinct CDR3 sequences, 70% to 90% of them singletons. The specimen was CD8+ T cells from PBMCs. Every receptor here comes from a human donor with multiple sclerosis.

The chain carries TRBV5-4 and TRBJ1-1; D may be TRBD1 (6 bases). Germline CDR1 and CDR2: SGHNT and YYREEE (reference sequence). V was cut by 1 base and J by 3 bases, with 10 bases left in between. The CDR3 extends over 14 amino acids. The CDR3 coding sequence is TGTGCCAGCAGCTTGCTACCAGGGGACACTGAAGCTTTCTTT. Encoded protein: CASSLLPGDTEAFF.

This chain joins TRBV29-1 and TRBJ2-6, with D tentatively TRBD1 (6 bases). Germline V gene lookup returns CDR1 SQVTM and CDR2 ANQGSEA. Between the trimmed V and J ends, which lost 6 bases and 4 bases, there was a span of 19 bases. The CDR3 is 16 amino acids. The CDR3, as DNA: TGCAGCGTGTCGGACAGAAACTCTGGGGGGGCCAACGTCCTGACTTTC. Translating it yields CSVSDRNSGGANVLTF. Full variable domain (outside the CDR3, taken from reference TRBV29-1 and TRBJ2-6): SAVISQKPSRDICQRGTSLTIQCQVDSQVTMMFWYRQQPGQSLTLIATANQGSEATYESGFVIDKFPISRPNLTFSTLTVSNMSPEDSSIYLCSVSDRNSGGANVLTFGAGSRLTVL.

The V call is TRBV7-9, the J call TRBJ2-1; D is unresolved. This CDR3 is 15 amino acids long. Trimming pared 3 bases from V and 0 bases from J, leaving 9 bases between. Germline loops: CDR1 SEHNR, CDR2 FQNEAQ (reference sequence). The CDR3 is CASSFTTFSYNEQFF. The CDR3 DNA follows: TGTGCCAGCAGCTTTACGACTTTCTCCTACAATGAGCAGTTCTTC.

A single count supports this clonotype. The chain employs TRBV27 and TRBJ1-6, with D unresolved. The germline CDR1 and CDR2 sequences are MNHEY and SMNVEV (reference sequence). The V end was cut by 5 bases, the J end by 6 bases, with 11 bases between. The CDR3 runs to 14 residues. This CDR3 reads CASSRVSPNSPLHF. The CDR3 coding sequence is TGTGCCAGCAGTAGGGTTAGTCCTAATTCACCCCTCCACTTT.

The chain recombines TRBV28 with TRBJ2-1; TRBD2 agrees at 7 bases. This CDR3 is 18 amino acids long. V dropped 1 base and J dropped 0; count of bases not matched to a gene: 9. CDR1 is MDHEN and CDR2 is SYDVKM in the germline V gene. CDR3 coding DNA: TGTGCCAGCAGTTTATCTTCGTGGCGGGAGAGCTCCTACAATGAGCAGTTCTTC. Translation gives CASSLSSWRESSYNEQFF.

The CDR3 DNA follows: TGTGCCAGCAGCGTGGGACCGGGACAGGGGGCCCAAGAGACCCAGTACTTC. Translation: CASSVGPGQGAQETQYF. V and J are TRBV9 and TRBJ2-5, with 12 bases identical to TRBD1. J lost 1 base, V lost 2 bases, and 6 bases had no gene match. In germline, CDR1 is SGDLS, CDR2 YYNGEE. CDR3 size: 17 residues.

The V gene is TRBV6-7, the J gene TRBJ2-7; possible D gene TRBD1, 5 bases. TRBV6-7 is sorted into the ORF group, with uncertain function. V was clipped by 6 bases and J by 5 bases, with 20 bases between them. This CDR3 has 15 residues. Here the CDR3 reads CASRTAGAGMNEQYF. The CDR3 DNA reads TGTGCCAGCAGAACGGCTGGAGCAGGGATGAACGAGCAGTACTTC.

This sequence joins TRBV28 and TRBJ1-3, with a weak D call TRBD1 (6 bases). CDR1 MDHEN and CDR2 SYDVKM come from the germline V gene. V was pared by 5 bases and J by 0 bases, with 17 bases between. This CDR3 spans 17 amino acids. The CDR3 region is CASSGDIVLSSGNTIYF. DNA for the CDR3: TGTGCCAGCAGTGGGGACATCGTTTTAAGCTCTGGAAACACCATATATTTT.

The chain recombines TRBV7-9 with TRBJ2-1; perhaps TRBD1 as D (5 bases). The V end lost 5 bases, the J end lost 0 bases, and 14 bases lay between the germline ends. CDR1 is SEHNR and CDR2 is FQNEAQ in the germline V gene (reference sequence). CDR3 length equals 16 residues. Written as DNA, the CDR3 is TGTGCCAGCAGCGGTACGACGGACAACTCCTACAATGAGCAGTTCTTC. Translation: CASSGTTDNSYNEQFF.